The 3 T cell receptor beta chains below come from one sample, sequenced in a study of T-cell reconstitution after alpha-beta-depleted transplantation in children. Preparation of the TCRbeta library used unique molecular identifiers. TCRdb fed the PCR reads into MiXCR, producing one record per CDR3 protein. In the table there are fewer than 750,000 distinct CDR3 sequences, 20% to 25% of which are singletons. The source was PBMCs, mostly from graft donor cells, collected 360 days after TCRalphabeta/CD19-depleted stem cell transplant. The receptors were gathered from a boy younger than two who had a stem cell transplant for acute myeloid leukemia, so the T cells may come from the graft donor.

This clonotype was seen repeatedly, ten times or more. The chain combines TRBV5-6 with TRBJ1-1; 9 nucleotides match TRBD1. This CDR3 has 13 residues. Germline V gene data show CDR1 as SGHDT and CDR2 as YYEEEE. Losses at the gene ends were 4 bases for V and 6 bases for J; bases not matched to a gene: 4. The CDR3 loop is CASSQDRGAEAFF. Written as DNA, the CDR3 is TGTGCCAGCAGCCAGGACAGGGGAGCTGAAGCTTTCTTT.

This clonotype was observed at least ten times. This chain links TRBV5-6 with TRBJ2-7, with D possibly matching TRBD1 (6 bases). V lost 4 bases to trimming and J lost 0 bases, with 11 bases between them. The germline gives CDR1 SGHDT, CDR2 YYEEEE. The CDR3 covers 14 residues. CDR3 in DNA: TGTGCCAGCAGCCGAACAGGGATCTCCTACGAGCAGTACTTC. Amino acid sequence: CASSRTGISYEQYF.

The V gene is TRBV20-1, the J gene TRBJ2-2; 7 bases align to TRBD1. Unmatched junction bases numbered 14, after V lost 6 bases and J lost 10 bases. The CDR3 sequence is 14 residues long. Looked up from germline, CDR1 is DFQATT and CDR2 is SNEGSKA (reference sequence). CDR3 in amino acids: CSATRDRVQEELFF. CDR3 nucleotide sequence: TGCAGTGCAACCCGCGACAGGGTTCAAGAGGAGCTGTTTTTT.